A single sample is the source of the 11 T cell receptor beta chains below, sequenced in a study of graft-versus-host responses after intestinal transplantation. Intraepithelial plus lamina propria lymphocytes were released by processing graft tissue. Sequencing was performed with immunoSEQ multiplex PCR; in TCRdb, only in-frame clones are kept and a portion is missing. The table includes about 6,400 clones, about four fifths detected once. The source was ileum tissue, collected 300 to 320 days after intestinal transplant. These TCRs come from a human patient who received an intestinal transplant, so some T cells may come from the graft donor.

The chain employs TRBV5-1 and TRBJ2-7; no clear D gene. V was pared by 0 bases and J by 0 bases, with 4 bases between. The CDR3 is 13 amino acids. CDR1 and CDR2 (germline): SGHRS, YFSETQ. CDR3 protein: CASSLASSYEQYF. CDR3 DNA sequence: TGCGCCAGCAGCTTGGCCAGCTCCTACGAGCAGTACTTC.

The V gene is TRBV4-2, the J gene TRBJ2-3; the D gene is possibly TRBD2 (5 bases). Germline CDR1 and CDR2: LGHNA and YNFKEQ. Trimming left V 0 bases short and J 4 bases short, with 8 bases between. The CDR3 is made up of 14 amino acids. The CDR3 nucleotides read TGTGCCAGCAGCCAAGAACTAGGATCAGATACGCAGTATTTT. The encoded protein is CASSQELGSDTQYF.

The rearrangement joins TRBV11-2 to TRBJ1-3; perhaps TRBD1 as D (5 bases). Per germline, CDR1 SGHAT and CDR2 FQNNGV. The CDR3 has 17 residues. V shed 5 bases and J shed 0 bases, with 17 bases lying between them. The CDR3 protein is CASSDRRDARSGNTIYF. CDR3 coding DNA: TGTGCCAGCAGCGACCGCCGGGACGCTCGCTCTGGAAACACCATATATTTT.

The genes are TRBV11-3 and TRBJ2-7; 11 nucleotides align to TRBD1. Germline loops: CDR1 SGHNT, CDR2 YENEEA. The CDR3 totals 18 residues. Trimming cost V 2 bases and J 4 bases; bases outside gene matches: 13. In DNA form, the CDR3 reads TGTGCCAGCAGCTTATACCGGGACAGGGGGACCCATAGATACGAGCAGTACTTC. It specifies CASSLYRDRGTHRYEQYF.

The chain combines TRBV5-4 with TRBJ2-5; no firm D call. The J call is uncertain, as TRBJ2-7 better fits the DNA end. The CDR3 consists of 15 residues. CDR1 and CDR2 (germline): SGHNT, YYREEE (reference sequence). The CDR3 spells CASSLADFRSYEQYF. In nucleotides, the CDR3 is TGTGCCAGCAGCTTGGCCGACTTTCGCTCCTACGAGCAGTACTTC.

The CDR3 DNA reads as TGTGCCAGCAGCTTTTACAGGGGATGGGAGACCCAGTACTTC. Residues: CASSFYRGWETQYF. V usage is TRBV5-6 and J usage is TRBJ2-5; TRBD1 agrees at 7 bases. The CDR3 has 14 residues. Per the germline V gene, CDR1 is SGHDT and CDR2 is YYEEEE. The trim removed 2 bases at V and 5 bases at J, leaving 6 bases unmatched.

The rearrangement joins TRBV4-1 to TRBJ1-2; TRBD1 might be the D (5 bases). CDR3 length: 14 residues. Between the trimmed V and J ends, which lost 1 base and 8 bases, there was a span of 14 bases. Germline CDR1 and CDR2: MGHRA and YSYEKL. This chain's CDR3 is CASSQGQAGDGYTF. CDR3 bases: TGCGCCAGCAGCCAAGGGCAGGCGGGGGACGGCTACACCTTC.

The gene calls are TRBV5-1 and TRBJ1-6; D might be TRBD1 (5 bases). The V end lost 3 bases, the J end lost 4 bases, and 11 bases lay between the germline ends. This CDR3 has 15 residues. Germline V CDR1 and CDR2: SGHRS, YFSETQ. CDR3 loop: CASSYGTDYNSPLHF. In DNA form, the CDR3 reads TGCGCCAGCAGCTACGGGACGGATTATAATTCACCCCTCCACTTT.

As for this clone: At the DNA level, this CDR3 is encoded by other sequences in the same sample as well. This chain uses TRBV6-4 with TRBJ2-1; 7 bases fit TRBD1. The germline V gene has CDR1 MRHNA and CDR2 SNTAGT. This CDR3 spans 15 amino acids. V lost 2 bases to trimming and J lost 3 bases; unmatched junction nucleotides: 4. The CDR3 coding sequence is TGTGCCAGCAGTGACGGGGCAGGGGGCTACAATGAGCAGTTCTTC. As protein: CASSDGAGGYNEQFF.

V is TRBV6-1 and J is TRBJ2-1, with TRBD2 identical over 9 bases. The germline V gene encodes CDR1 MNHNS and CDR2 SASEGT. The trim removed 9 bases at V and 3 bases at J, leaving 9 bases unmatched. The CDR3 length is 15 residues. CDR3 coding DNA: TGTGCCAGTAAAGGGAATAGCGGGAGCTACAATGAGCAGTTCTTC. Residues: CASKGNSGSYNEQFF.

By share of the sample, this clone is large. The rearrangement uses TRBV11-2 and TRBJ2-7; 7 nucleotides agree with TRBD1. Germline CDR1 and CDR2: SGHAT and FQNNGV. This CDR3 is 13 amino acids long. Losses at the gene ends were 2 bases for V and 5 bases for J; bases not matched to a gene: 3. The CDR3 DNA sequence: TGTGCCAGCAGCTTAAAACAGGGGAACGAGCAGTACTTC. Translated, it gives CASSLKQGNEQYF.